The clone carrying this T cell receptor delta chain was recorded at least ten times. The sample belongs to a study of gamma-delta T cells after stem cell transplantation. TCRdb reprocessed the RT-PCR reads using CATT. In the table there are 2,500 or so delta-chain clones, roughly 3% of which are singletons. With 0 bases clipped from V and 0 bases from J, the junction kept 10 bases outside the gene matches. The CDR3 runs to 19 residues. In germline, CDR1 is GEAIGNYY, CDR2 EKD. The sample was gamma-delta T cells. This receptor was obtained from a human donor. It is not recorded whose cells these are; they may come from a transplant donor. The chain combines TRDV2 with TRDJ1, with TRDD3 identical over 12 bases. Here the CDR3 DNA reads TGTGCCTGTGACACCGTCCGAACTGGGGGATACTTGTACACCGATAAACTCATCTTT. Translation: CACDTVRTGGYLYTDKLIF.